These 29 T cell receptor beta chains were all obtained from the same sample, sequenced in a study of identical twins. TCRdb used MiXCR to reprocess the 5' RACE reads, holding one entry per CDR3 protein. This sample carries 200,000 to 300,000 distinct CDR3 sequences, roughly a tenth of them seen once, and the ten largest clones take 9% to 10%. Sequencing was carried out using memory T cells sorted from blood. These receptors originate from a man aged 45-65 years in good health.

The gene calls are TRBV24-1 and TRBJ2-4; D is undetermined. This CDR3 region has 14 residues. V was shortened by 0 bases and J by 8 bases, with 10 bases between the two germline ends. Germline V gene sequence: CDR1 KGHDR, CDR2 SFDVKD. The CDR3 DNA reads as TGTGCCACCAGTGATTTGAAAGATAGGGACATTCAGTACTTC. As protein: CATSDLKDRDIQYF.

This clonotype was recorded at least ten times. The rearrangement joins TRBV5-4 to TRBJ2-1; TRBD1 matches at 7 bases. With V trimmed by 4 bases and J by 3 bases, 7 bases remained unmatched. Germline V CDR1 and CDR2: SGHNT, YYREEE (reference sequence). The CDR3 contains 15 residues. CDR3 DNA sequence: TGTGCCAGCAGCGAGGGGACAGACCTCTACAATGAGCAGTTCTTC. It specifies CASSEGTDLYNEQFF.

This clonotype was seen repeatedly, ten times or more. The V and J genes are TRBV5-1 and TRBJ2-3; perhaps TRBD1 as D (5 bases). Deletions cut 1 base from V and 3 bases from J, with 9 bases between. The V gene's germline CDR1 is SGHRS and CDR2 YFSETQ. The length of the CDR3 is 14 residues. The CDR3 protein is CASSLFQGTDTQYF. As DNA, the CDR3 is TGCGCCAGCAGCTTGTTTCAGGGAACAGATACGCAGTATTTT.

This rearrangement joins TRBV12-3 or TRBV12-4 to TRBJ2-1; 14 bases are a match to TRBD2. This CDR3 spans 17 amino acids. With V trimmed by 6 bases and J by 2 bases, 6 bases remained unmatched. The CDR3 bases are TGTGCCAGCAGCCGGACTAGCGGGAGGTCTCCCTACAATGAGCAGTTCTTC. This gives the protein CASSRTSGRSPYNEQFF.

The sample holds many counts of this clonotype. The chain uses TRBV24-1 and TRBJ2-1, with D unclear. CDR1 is KGHDR, CDR2 SFDVKD, per germline. This CDR3 contains 16 residues. V lost 3 bases, J lost 2 bases, and 13 bases lay in between. The CDR3 DNA reads TGTGCCACCAGTGATGCAGCAGCAATCACCTACAATGAGCAGTTCTTC. Translation gives CATSDAAAITYNEQFF.

A few counts support this clonotype. The J gene is TRBJ1-2, the V gene TRBV12-3 or TRBV12-4; D is undetermined. This CDR3 region has 14 residues. Trimming shortened V by 6 bases and J by 1 base, and 12 bases separated the two germline ends. The CDR3 region is CASSPGRFNYGYTF. The CDR3 DNA follows: TGTGCCAGCAGCCCAGGCAGATTTAACTATGGCTACACCTTC.

This clonotype was seen many times. This chain connects TRBV6-5 to TRBJ1-5; D unclear. This CDR3 is 12 amino acids long. V was cut by 8 bases and J by 8 bases, with 13 bases left in between. Looked up from germline, CDR1 is MNHEY and CDR2 is SVGAGI. CDR3 protein: CASGENGKPQHF. The DNA of the CDR3 is TGTGCCAGCGGGGAGAATGGGAAGCCCCAGCATTTT.

This clonotype was recorded at least ten times. The rearrangement joins TRBV6-1 to TRBJ2-7; maybe TRBD2 (6 bases). Germline lookup yields CDR1 MNHNS and CDR2 SASEGT. The CDR3 runs 16 residues. Trimming took off 5 bases at V and 0 bases at J, with 17 bases between the two ends. The CDR3 reads CASSPPGRRASYEQYF. The CDR3 DNA is TGTGCCAGCAGTCCGCCTGGGCGGAGGGCCTCCTACGAGCAGTACTTC.

This chain links TRBV5-6 with TRBJ2-3, with D unclear. The germline V gene has CDR1 SGHDT and CDR2 YYEEEE. The CDR3 runs 12 residues. V lost 4 bases and J lost 6, with 9 bases in between. CDR3 loop: CASSPNEDTQYF. In DNA form, the CDR3 reads TGTGCCAGCAGCCCGAACGAGGATACGCAGTATTTT.

The table lists this clonotype with many counts. The chain uses TRBV4-2 and TRBJ2-3; no clear D gene. V lost 4 bases to trimming and J lost 4 bases, with 15 bases between them. Looked up from germline, CDR1 is LGHNA and CDR2 is YNFKEQ. This CDR3 has 15 residues. The CDR3 DNA is TGTGCCAGCAGCCTTTCAGCGAATACCGCAGATACGCAGTATTTT. Its protein is CASSLSANTADTQYF.

There are many counts of this clonotype. The V call is TRBV28, the J call TRBJ2-2; D not certain. The CDR3 sequence is 15 residues long. Trimming stripped 3 bases from V and 0 bases from J, with 8 bases between. Per the germline V gene, CDR1 is MDHEN and CDR2 is SYDVKM. The CDR3 spells CASSFVGTNTGELFF. DNA for the CDR3: TGTGCCAGCAGTTTTGTGGGGACGAACACCGGGGAGCTGTTTTTT.

In this sample, this clonotype turned up many times. This chain links TRBV29-1 with TRBJ2-3; D gene ambiguous. With 3 bases removed from V and 1 base from J, the gap between germline ends came to 5 bases. Germline CDR1 reads SQVTM; CDR2 reads ANQGSEA. This CDR3 is built from 12 residues. The CDR3, as DNA: TGCAGCGTTGAGGGCGGCACAGATACGCAGTATTTT. Translation: CSVEGGTDTQYF.

The chain recombines TRBV25-1 with TRBJ2-4, with no clear D. The CDR3 runs 15 residues. Germline values: CDR1 MGHDK, CDR2 SYGVNS. With 4 bases removed from V and 0 bases from J, the gap between germline ends came to 10 bases. CDR3 region: CASSVRMLAKNIQYF. The CDR3 nucleotides read TGTGCCAGCAGTGTCCGGATGCTAGCCAAAAACATTCAGTACTTC. The full variable domain, with the rest looked up from reference TRBV25-1 and TRBJ2-4, is EADIYQTPRYLVIGTGKKITLECSQTMGHDKMYWYQQDPGMELHLIHYSYGVNSTEKGDLSSESTVSRIRTEHFPLTLESARPSHTSQYLCASSVRMLAKNIQYFGAGTRLSVL.

The sample holds a few counts of this clonotype. Here the CDR3 DNA reads TGTGCCGGAAAACAGGGGAGGTTCGGCTACACCTTC. Its translation: CAGKQGRFGYTF. V and J are TRBV2 and TRBJ1-2; TRBD1 aligns across 7 bases. Germline V gives CDR1 SNHLY, CDR2 FYNNEI. The CDR3 sequence is 12 residues long. After removal of 11 bases from V and 8 bases from J, the junction contained 11 bases not matched to a gene.

This clonotype was seen at least ten times. The chain uses TRBV12-3 or TRBV12-4 and TRBJ2-7, with 8 bases fitting TRBD1. V lost 6 bases, J lost 0 bases, and 10 bases stayed unmatched. This CDR3 is 16 amino acids long. The CDR3 loop reads CASSPRQGLSSYEQYF. The CDR3 DNA follows: TGTGCCAGCAGCCCCCGACAGGGGTTAAGCTCCTACGAGCAGTACTTC.

The V call is TRBV5-5, the J call TRBJ2-1; the D gene is possibly TRBD2 (6 bases). Looked up from germline, CDR1 is SGHKS and CDR2 is YYEKEE (reference sequence). The CDR3 covers 12 residues. Trimming shortened V by 7 bases and J by 7 bases, and 12 bases separated the two germline ends. For the CDR3, the DNA is TGTGCCAGCCGGGCCGCGGGGAATGAGCAGTTCTTC. It yields the protein CASRAAGNEQFF. Supplemented by reference TRBV5-5 and TRBJ2-1, the full variable domain reads DAGVTQSPTHLIKTRGQQVTLRCSPISGHKSVSWYQQVLGQGPQFIFQYYEKEERGRGNFPDRFSARQFPNYSSELNVNALLLGDSALYLCASRAAGNEQFFGPGTRLTVL.

In its sample, this clonotype was seen a few times. The J gene is TRBJ2-5, the V gene TRBV9; 7 bases fit TRBD1. After removal of 9 bases from V and 4 bases from J, the junction contained 12 bases not matched to a gene. The CDR3 spans 14 residues. CDR1 SGDLS and CDR2 YYNGEE come from the germline V gene. The CDR3 DNA sequence: TGTGCCACCCTTGTACAACAGGGGACAGAGACCCAGTACTTC. Amino acid sequence: CATLVQQGTETQYF. The full variable domain, completed using reference TRBV9 and TRBJ2-5, is DSGVTQTPKHLITATGQRVTLRCSPRSGDLSVYWYQQSLDQGLQFLIQYYNGEERAKGNILERFSAQQFPDLHSELNLSSLELGDSALYFCATLVQQGTETQYFGPGTRLLVL.

This clonotype was observed many times. The rearrangement uses TRBV7-8 and TRBJ1-1, with TRBD1 identical over 8 bases. The junction had 5 bases not matched to a gene; V was cut back by 1 base and J by 7 bases. Germline V gene sequence: CDR1 SGHVS, CDR2 FQNEAQ. This CDR3 is 14 amino acids long. CDR3 residues: CASSLVTGGFEAFF. In DNA, the CDR3 is TGTGCCAGCAGCTTAGTTACAGGGGGTTTTGAAGCTTTCTTT.

This rearrangement joins TRBV29-1 to TRBJ1-4, with TRBD1 matching 11 bases. CDR1 is SQVTM and CDR2 is ANQGSEA in the germline V gene. Trimming removed 2 bases from V and 8 bases from J; junction bases left unmatched: 4. This CDR3 region has 14 residues. CDR3 amino acids: CSVELDRGREKLFF. The CDR3 DNA sequence: TGCAGCGTTGAATTGGACAGGGGGCGAGAAAAACTGTTTTTT.

The chain couples TRBV6-1 to TRBJ2-1; maybe TRBD1 (6 bases). This CDR3 comprises 15 residues. Trimming cost V 7 bases and J 6 bases, with 19 bases left between them. The germline CDR1 and CDR2 sequences are MNHNS and SASEGT. Here the CDR3 reads CASNNREIVANEQFF. The CDR3, as DNA: TGTGCCAGCAATAACAGGGAAATAGTAGCCAATGAGCAGTTCTTC.

This clonotype was seen many times. The chain links TRBV5-5 to TRBJ2-5; 10 positions agree with TRBD2. V lost 4 bases, J lost 4 bases, and 7 bases stayed unmatched. The CDR3 consists of 15 residues. Germline values: CDR1 SGHKS, CDR2 YYEKEE (reference sequence). CDR3 DNA: TGTGCCAGCAGCGGAATAGCGGGAGGAGTAGAGACCCAGTACTTC. Its protein product is CASSGIAGGVETQYF.

J is TRBJ2-7 and V is TRBV30; TRBD1 agrees at 9 bases. The CDR3 sequence is 12 residues long. Looked up from germline, CDR1 is GTSNPN and CDR2 is SVGIG (reference sequence). V trimming: 7 bases; J trimming: 5 bases; junction bases outside the gene matches: 6. The chain's CDR3 is CASTGGRNEQYF. The CDR3 DNA sequence: TGTGCCTCCACAGGGGGCAGGAACGAGCAGTACTTC.

This clonotype was recorded a few times. The CDR3 DNA is TGTGCCAGCAGCTTAGCCCAGACAAATGAGCAGTTCTTC. Its protein product is CASSLAQTNEQFF. This chain joins TRBV7-2 and TRBJ2-1; D not certain. The germline V gene has CDR1 SGHTA and CDR2 FQGNSA. The CDR3 consists of 13 residues. With 0 bases removed from V and 7 bases from J, the gap between germline ends came to 7 bases.

The sample holds a few counts of this clonotype. DNA for the CDR3: TGCGCCAGCAGCCTTTGGGGGGGCAAGACCCAGTACTTC. Its protein product is CASSLWGGKTQYF. The rearrangement uses TRBV4-1 and TRBJ2-5; tentative D call: TRBD2 (7 bases). CDR3 size: 13 residues. Germline values: CDR1 MGHRA, CDR2 YSYEKL. Trimming cost V 4 bases and J 6 bases, with 12 bases left between them.

At least ten counts were recorded for this clonotype. CDR3 in amino acids: CASSQDWGRGTEAFF. In DNA, the CDR3 is TGCGCCAGCAGCCAAGATTGGGGCAGAGGGACTGAAGCTTTCTTT. The rearrangement uses TRBV4-1 and TRBJ1-1, with D tentatively TRBD1 (5 bases). The CDR3 covers 15 residues. The V and J ends lost 0 bases and 5 bases respectively, with 13 bases between them. From germline, CDR1 is MGHRA and CDR2 YSYEKL.

This chain links TRBV3-1 with TRBJ1-5; no reliable D call. Looked up from germline, CDR1 is LGHDT and CDR2 is YNNKEL (reference sequence). V was shortened by 6 bases and J by 4 bases, with 10 bases between the two germline ends. This CDR3 has 13 amino acids. CDR3 nucleotide sequence: TGTGCCAGCAGTAAATCCCGGAATCAGCCCCAGCATTTT. It encodes CASSKSRNQPQHF.

This clonotype showed up many times. The V call is TRBV3-1, the J call TRBJ2-7; a possible D gene is TRBD1 (5 bases). Trimming removed 1 base at V and 6 bases at J, with 10 bases between. The CDR3 runs to 13 residues. The V gene's germline CDR1 is LGHDT and CDR2 YNNKEL (reference sequence). CDR3 DNA: TGTGCCAGCAGCCAAGGGGCACAGGCCGAGCAGTACTTC. It specifies CASSQGAQAEQYF.

This clonotype has ten or more counts. The chain combines TRBV20-1 with TRBJ1-2; D gene ambiguous. The CDR3 has 12 amino acids. CDR1 DFQATT and CDR2 SNEGSKA come from the germline V gene (reference sequence). V lost 3 bases to trimming and J lost 1 base, with 6 bases between them. The chain's CDR3 is CSARDINYGYTF. CDR3 DNA sequence: TGCAGTGCTAGGGATATTAACTATGGCTACACCTTC.

The chain joins TRBV5-1 to TRBJ2-7, with 8 bases aligning to TRBD2. The trim removed 9 bases at V and 0 bases at J, leaving 2 bases unmatched. CDR3 size: 12 residues. Germline loops: CDR1 SGHRS, CDR2 YFSETQ. CDR3 sequence: CATRGGSYEQYF. In DNA form, the CDR3 reads TGCGCCACCCGGGGGGGCTCCTACGAGCAGTACTTC.